This TCR beta chain was sequenced in a study of tumor-infiltrating lymphocytes in localized non-small cell lung cancer. About the research overall: Several tumor histologies, both smoking statuses, and some post-neoadjuvant chemotherapy samples were included. Each patient gave resected tumor and non-adjacent uninvolved lung tissue.

TCRdb's table, derived via immunoSEQ multiplex PCR, lists solely in-frame clones and lacks some. The sample has some 10,000 clones; around three fifths are singletons. This receptor was identified in a human donor with non-small cell lung cancer. The sample taken for sequencing was uninvolved lung tissue not adjacent to the tumor.

CDR3 nucleotides: TGTGCCAGCACTTCCCCCGGGGTTGGTGAGACCCAGTACTTC. Amino acid sequence: CASTSPGVGETQYF. This chain joins TRBV6-1 and TRBJ2-5; tentative D call: TRBD2 (5 bases). Germline V gene sequence: CDR1 MNHNS, CDR2 SASEGT. Trimming removed 7 bases from V and 5 bases from J, with 17 bases in between. The CDR3 extends over 14 amino acids.